Sequencing of this TCR beta chain was carried out in a study of blood T cell repertoires in COVID-19. Whole-study context: Donors in the United States, Italy and Spain gave samples during acute or convalescent COVID-19. PBMCs, B-cell-depleted T cells, or T cells provided the cDNA or gDNA that made up the material.

This CDR3 spans 13 amino acids. Deletions cut 4 bases from V and 4 bases from J, with 10 bases between. In the authors' workflow: Amplification of reference gene primers was used by the study to estimate nucleated cell counts. The data were produced by immunoSEQ multiplex PCR, yet TCRdb's version contains in-frame clones alone and is incomplete. Clone size and V and J calls were adopted from that table, with D and trimming inferred from the DNA. There are about 130,000 clones in the sample; about 79% occur only once, and about 16% lies in the top ten. The sequenced sample consisted of peripheral blood. This clonotype was obtained from a woman aged 45-60 years with acute or convalescent COVID-19. J is TRBJ1-1 and V is TRBV12-3 or TRBV12-4; D is unclear. Here the CDR3 reads CASSWSPSTEAFF. In DNA form, the CDR3 reads TGTGCCAGCAGTTGGTCCCCCAGCACTGAAGCTTTCTTT.